This T cell receptor beta chain was sequenced in a study of beta chain features in type 1 diabetes (dated by TCRdb to 2017 to 2018). Notes on the research overall: Mean age, gender distribution, total cell number and subset yield were not different between patients and healthy donors. A total of around 110,000,000 sorted cells were examined across all samples, and RNA yield correlated strongly with the number of cells per subset. In the study, recently diagnosed type 1 diabetes patients and matched healthy donors were compared on the TCRB repertoires of their sorted circulating CD4+ T cell subsets. Naive and central memory subsets were obtained from all 30 or so donors, but regulatory and stem cell-like memory subsets were isolated from only 8 patients and about 8 healthy donors. Broad study findings and their caveats: Naive, central memory and regulatory TCRB repertoires appeared more similar among patients than among healthy donors. Because cDNA was sequenced instead of genomic DNA, highly expressing activated cells could be over-represented, though the groups showed no difference in activation or CD3 levels. Because small numbers of individuals were included in the HLA sub-analyses, any influence of HLA type on TCRB rearrangement was left unresolved. At VDJ recombination sites, type 1 diabetes patients had fewer insertions and more deleted nucleotides, which implies abnormalities in thymic rearrangement. A moderate but significant shortening of TCRB CDR3 length was observed in type 1 diabetes patients in all four CD4+ subsets. Shorter templates might have been favored by PCR, but patient and control samples were amplified and corrected together, so both groups would have been affected equally by any skew.

Unmatched junction bases come to 6, with V trimmed by 6 bases and J by 1 base. CDR1 and CDR2 are drawn from the germline V gene: SGDLS, YYNGEE. The CDR3, from cysteine to phenylalanine, totals 14 residues. Of all the DNA, just the CDR3 is kept, 42 bases in frame from base 1. With respect to this clone: Its binding antigen is unknown. Base quality data are lacking; no much larger clone is found one base away.

The High Capacity cDNA Reverse Transcription Kit was used to reverse transcribe all of the isolated RNA, meaning that expressed TCRB transcripts were what got sequenced. Deep immunoSEQ sequencing was performed on naive, central memory and regulatory T cell samples, with an average of roughly 3.6 million total reads per sample. After sorted cells were lysed in RLT buffer, RNA was extracted with DNase-treated RNeasy Micro or Mini kits, with the choice depending on cell number. To prevent cross-contamination, every cell subset was processed on its own, while patient and healthy donor samples were processed together. Using the immunoSEQ multiplex PCR, TCRB sequences were amplified from cDNA into 87-bp fragments spanning the CDR3 region. Sequencing of the amplicons was done on the Illumina HiSeq platform. Processing in the source paper ran as follows. PCR bias was corrected computationally using synthetic template baselines, and reads within Hamming distance 2 were collapsed, with unmergeable singletons discarded. Reads were aligned against IMGT so that V, D and J genes, CDR3 length and insertions or deletions at six rearrangement sites could be assigned. Clonotype counts were normalized to sorted cell number within each subset before computing true diversity and Gini coefficients with the tcR R package. The overlap coefficient, calculated on TCRB nucleotide sequences, was used to measure repertoire sharing. Out-of-frame TCRB sequences from naive cells were analyzed as a proxy for the pre-selection repertoire. Drawn from immuneACCESS, this table holds only the in-frame rearrangements with V and J called that TCRdb kept. Clones are partly lost; checked studies trace under half to an unresolved V gene and leave the rest unexplained. V, J and clone size derive from that table, while D and trimming were established from the DNA sequence. Within this sample are about 260,000 clones, with roughly 20% of them counted one time only. Of the sample, 0.028% is held by the ten largest clones.

Each donor gave one peripheral blood draw, approximately 100 mL on average, collected into heparinised tubes. A BD FACSAria II and a panel including CD45RO, CCR7, CD25, CD127, CD95 and CD27 were used to sort naive, central memory, regulatory and stem cell-like memory CD4+ T cells. A purity above 95% was achieved for all sorted populations. PBMCs were separated immediately by Lymphoprep density gradient centrifugation and were stained directly, without being cultured. So that batch effects would be minimized, each experiment stained and sorted samples in pairs, pairing one healthy donor with one patient.

This TCR derives from a woman between 40 and 55 years old with type 1 diabetes. The sequenced sample consisted of naive CD4+ T cells from blood. Taken with the paper, the label for cell subset or site translates to: true naive CD4+ T cells. Recombination joined TRBV9 with TRBJ2-5, with 7 central nucleotides matching TRBD2. CDR3 loop: CASNWGGSQETQYF. The nucleotide sequence is TGTGCCAGCAATTGGGGGGGAAGCCAAGAGACCCAGTACTTC.